The 5 T cell receptor beta chains listed next were all sequenced from one sample in a study of cytomegalovirus exposure and HLA in healthy donors. Primers included in the PCR were 60 Vbeta and 13 Jbeta primers. Clones were read by immunoSEQ multiplex PCR, and TCRdb kept only the in-frame ones, dropping some. The table has some 130,000 clones, around 74% seen once; the top ten hold roughly 7%. The sequencing sample was made of PBMCs. These TCRs come from a male donor in good health and CMV-seronegative.

This clone has more than one count but fewer than ten. The J gene is TRBJ2-1, the V gene TRBV7-2; D possibly corresponds to TRBD1 (6 bases). Per germline, CDR1 SGHTA and CDR2 FQGNSA. CDR3 length: 16 amino acids. Trimming stripped 5 bases from V and 0 bases from J, with 14 bases between. CDR3 residues: CASSPRSRGSYNEQFF. The CDR3 region has the DNA TGTGCCAGCAGCCCCCGGTCCAGGGGCTCCTACAATGAGCAGTTCTTC.

A word on this clone: The sample has other DNA sequences that encode this CDR3 too. The V gene is TRBV7-2, the J gene TRBJ2-7; unclear D gene. The CDR3 is 11 amino acids. Germline V gene sequence: CDR1 SGHTA, CDR2 FQGNSA. V was clipped by 5 bases and J by 4 bases, with 6 bases between them. The CDR3 reads CASSPSYEQYF. CDR3 sequence (DNA): TGTGCCAGCAGCCCCTCTTACGAGCAGTACTTC.

This chain uses TRBV9 with TRBJ1-1, with TRBD1 as a possible D gene (6 bases). V lost 0 bases and J 1 base, leaving 16 bases between the germline ends. Germline-derived CDR1 and CDR2 are SGDLS and YYNGEE. The CDR3 has 17 amino acids. CDR3 region: CASSVEGGMGGNTEAFF. The CDR3, as DNA: TGTGCCAGCAGCGTAGAGGGGGGGATGGGCGGGAACACTGAAGCTTTCTTT.

This chain joins TRBV11-3 and TRBJ1-3; maybe TRBD1 (5 bases). Trimming shortened V by 2 bases and J by 3 bases, and 11 bases separated the two germline ends. Germline lookup yields CDR1 SGHNT and CDR2 YENEEA. The CDR3 contains 15 residues. CDR3 bases: TGTGCCAGCAGCTTATCCGGGACTCTTGGAAACACCATATATTTT. Protein sequence: CASSLSGTLGNTIYF. Looking up the rest from reference TRBV11-3 and TRBJ1-3 gives the full variable domain: EAGVVQSPRYKIIEKKQPVAFWCNPISGHNTLYWYLQNLGQGPELLIRYENEEAVDDSQLPKDRFSAERLKGVDSTLKIQPAELGDSAVYLCASSLSGTLGNTIYFGEGSWLTVV.

The V call is TRBV6-6, the J call TRBJ2-7; D gene ambiguous. This CDR3 contains 10 residues. The germline gives CDR1 MNHNY, CDR2 SVGAGI (reference sequence). The V end was cut by 8 bases, the J end by 3 bases, with 5 bases between. CDR3 amino acids: CASRDYEQYF. CDR3 nucleotide sequence: TGTGCCAGCCGCGACTACGAGCAGTACTTC.